The source of this T cell receptor beta chain is a study of blood T cell repertoires in COVID-19. Study details: Acute-phase and convalescent COVID-19 samples originated in the United States, Italy and Spain. The cDNA or gDNA used as material had been derived from T cells, B-cell-depleted T cells, or PBMCs.

Libraries were prepared by immunoSEQ multiplex PCR; TCRdb keeps only in-frame clonotypes and omits some of them. The sample has a few hundred thousand clones, around 84% seen once. Input material: peripheral blood. The clonotype was recovered from a woman aged 18-35 years with acute or convalescent COVID-19.

CDR3 sequence reads: CASSQELHSYNEQFF. CDR3 bases: TGTGCCAGCAGCCAAGAACTCCACTCCTACAATGAGCAGTTCTTC. J is TRBJ2-1 and V is TRBV27; D call uncertain. The CDR3 runs 15 residues. The V gene's germline CDR1 is MNHEY and CDR2 SMNVEV (reference sequence). Trimming took off 6 bases at V and 0 bases at J, with 12 bases between the two ends.